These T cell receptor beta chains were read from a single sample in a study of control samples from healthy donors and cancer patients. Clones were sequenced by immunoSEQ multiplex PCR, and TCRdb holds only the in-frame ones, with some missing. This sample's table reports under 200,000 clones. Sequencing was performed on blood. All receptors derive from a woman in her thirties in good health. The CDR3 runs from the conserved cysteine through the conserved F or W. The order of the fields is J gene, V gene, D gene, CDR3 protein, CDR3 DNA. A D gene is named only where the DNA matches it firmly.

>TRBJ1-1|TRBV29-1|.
CSVVRRLNTEAFF
TGCAGCGTTGTCCGGAGACTGAACACTGAAGCTTTCTTT
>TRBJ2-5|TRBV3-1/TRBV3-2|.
CASSQTTETQYF
TGTGCCAGCAGCCAAACTACAGAGACCCAGTACTTC
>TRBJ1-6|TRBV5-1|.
CASSVGDGDSPLHF
TGCGCCAGCAGCGTCGGGGACGGGGATTCACCCCTCCACTTT
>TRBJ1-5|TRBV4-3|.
CASSQDRRAGEQPQHF
TGCGCCAGCAGCCAAGATCGGAGGGCAGGGGAACAGCCCCAGCATTTT
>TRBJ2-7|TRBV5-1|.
CASSFPPGQGITNEQYF
TGCGCCAGCAGCTTCCCCCCCGGGCAGGGAATCACGAACGAGCAGTACTTC
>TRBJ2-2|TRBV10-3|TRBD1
CAIRTGAESGELFF
TGTGCCATCAGGACAGGGGCCGAATCCGGGGAGCTGTTTTTT
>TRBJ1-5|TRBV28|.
CASSTPPVSNQPQHF
TGTGCCAGCAGTACCCCTCCAGTTAGCAATCAGCCCCAGCATTTT
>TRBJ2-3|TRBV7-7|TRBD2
CASSPSVAGGTDTQYF
TGTGCTAGCAGCCCCTCGGTAGCGGGGGGCACAGATACGCAGTATTTT
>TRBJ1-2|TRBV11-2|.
CASSFNPRGGGYTF
TGTGCCAGCAGCTTCAACCCCAGAGGTGGCGGCTACACCTTC
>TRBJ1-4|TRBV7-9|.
CASKIQGESGEKLFF
TGTGCCAGCAAGATACAGGGCGAAAGTGGTGAAAAACTGTTTTTT
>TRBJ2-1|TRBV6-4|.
CASPYEQFF
TGTGCCAGCCCGTATGAGCAGTTCTTC
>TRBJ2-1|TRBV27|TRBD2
CASSLSAGGAYNEQFF
TGTGCCAGCAGTTTATCCGCGGGGGGCGCCTACAATGAGCAGTTCTTC
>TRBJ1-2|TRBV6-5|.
CASTVLNYGYTF
TGTGCCAGCACGGTGCTTAACTATGGCTACACCTTC
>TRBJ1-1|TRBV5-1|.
CASSLEVVNTEAFF
TGCGCCAGCAGCTTAGAGGTCGTGAACACTGAAGCTTTCTTT